This is a list of T cell receptor beta chains from one sample in a study of memory B cells and T cells in multiple sclerosis. Produced via immunoSEQ multiplex PCR; TCRdb's table is partial and in-frame only. The repertoire holds 12,000 to 15,000 clones, around 70% seen once, with 2% to 2.5% in the top ten. Sequences were obtained from memory (CD45RO+) CD4+ T cells from blood. All receptors derive from a human donor with multiple sclerosis. CDR3s include the opening cysteine and the closing phenylalanine or tryptophan. Fields, in order: CDR3 DNA, CDR3 protein, D gene, V gene, clone size, J gene. D genes are given only for firm matches. The size field is filled for only some rows; it gives once, few, many or a size class.

DNA: TGTGCCAGCAGCTCGAGGGGACTAGCGGGGAATTCGCTTAGGGATGAGCAGTTCTTC; CDR3: CASSSRGLAGNSLRDEQFF; D: TRBD2; V: TRBV7-3; size: -; J: TRBJ2-1
DNA: TGTGCCAGCAGCCCCCCAGGTCACCAAGAGACCCAGTACTTC; CDR3: CASSPPGHQETQYF; D: -; V: TRBV9; size: -; J: TRBJ2-5
DNA: TGTGCCAGCAGAGTTGCGAATTCTAACACTGAAGCTTTCTTT; CDR3: CASRVANSNTEAFF; D: -; V: TRBV27; size: -; J: TRBJ1-1
DNA: TGTGCCAGCAGCCCGGTCGGACAAGGCTACAATGAGCAGTTCTTC; CDR3: CASSPVGQGYNEQFF; D: -; V: TRBV5-6; size: few; J: TRBJ2-1
DNA: TGTGCCAGCAAGCTTCAGGCTCGCCAAGAGACCCAGTACTTC; CDR3: CASKLQARQETQYF; D: -; V: TRBV6-6; size: -; J: TRBJ2-5
DNA: TGTGCCACCAGCAGGAGACTAGCGGACACAGATACGCAGTATTTT; CDR3: CATSRRLADTDTQYF; D: TRBD2; V: TRBV15; size: -; J: TRBJ2-3
DNA: TGTGCCAGCAGTTTGGTAGCGGGGAAGCAAGAGACCCAGTACTTC; CDR3: CASSLVAGKQETQYF; D: TRBD2; V: TRBV5-4; size: -; J: TRBJ2-5
DNA: TGTGCCAGCAGTTACGGAGAGATCGGGGAGCTGTTTTTT; CDR3: CASSYGEIGELFF; D: -; V: TRBV6-6; size: -; J: TRBJ2-2
DNA: TGTGCCAGCAGTGAGTCGCAGGGGATAGGTCAGCCCCAGCATTTT; CDR3: CASSESQGIGQPQHF; D: -; V: TRBV2; size: -; J: TRBJ1-5
DNA: TGTGCCAGCAGTGAACAGGGGTTCGATGAGCAGTTCTTC; CDR3: CASSEQGFDEQFF; D: -; V: TRBV6-1; size: -; J: TRBJ2-1
DNA: TGCGCCAGCAGCCTCACCGGGACTAGCGCCTACAATGAGCAGTTCTTC; CDR3: CASSLTGTSAYNEQFF; D: TRBD2; V: TRBV5-1; size: -; J: TRBJ2-1
DNA: TGTGCCAGCAGCCCAAGGGGGGGAGGTGACATTCAGTACTTC; CDR3: CASSPRGGGDIQYF; D: -; V: TRBV11-2; size: -; J: TRBJ2-4
DNA: TGTGCCAGCAGCTTATGGGCCTCCTATAATTCACCCCTCCACTTT; CDR3: CASSLWASYNSPLHF; D: -; V: TRBV7-2; size: -; J: TRBJ1-6
DNA: TGTGCCAGCAGCTTACAGGGGTGGAGCGATGAGCAGTTCTTC; CDR3: CASSLQGWSDEQFF; D: -; V: TRBV7-2; size: -; J: TRBJ2-1
DNA: TGTGCCAGCAGCGTAGGACTAGCGGGGGAGACCCAGTACTTC; CDR3: CASSVGLAGETQYF; D: TRBD2; V: TRBV5-4; size: -; J: TRBJ2-5
DNA: TGCAGCGTTCTCGGGGACAGGGGTCAGACTGAAGCTTTCTTT; CDR3: CSVLGDRGQTEAFF; D: TRBD1; V: TRBV29-1; size: -; J: TRBJ1-1
DNA: TGTGCCAGCAGTGAGCAGGGCCCCTCTCGAGAGCAGTACTTC; CDR3: CASSEQGPSREQYF; D: -; V: TRBV2; size: -; J: TRBJ2-7
DNA: TGTGCCAGCAGAGGACAGGGAACCAATCAGCCCCAGCATTTT; CDR3: CASRGQGTNQPQHF; D: TRBD1; V: TRBV6-1; size: -; J: TRBJ1-5
DNA: TGTGCCTGCGACGGATCAGGGGCCGCCGAGCAGTTCTTC; CDR3: CACDGSGAAEQFF; D: -; V: TRBV30; size: -; J: TRBJ2-1
DNA: TGTGCCAGCAGCCCCCATCCATCCGCGAGATTGGACAGGGTAGATCGTTCCCATGGCTACACCTTC; CDR3: CASSPHPSARLDRVDRSHGYTF; D: TRBD1; V: TRBV4-2; size: -; J: TRBJ1-2
DNA: TGTGCCAGCAGTCTAAACACGGGACCGCGGGGAGAGACCCAGTACTTC; CDR3: CASSLNTGPRGETQYF; D: -; V: TRBV25-1; size: -; J: TRBJ2-5
DNA: TGTGCCAGCAGCCAAGAAAGCGGGAGAACCCACGAGCAGTACTTC; CDR3: CASSQESGRTHEQYF; D: TRBD2; V: TRBV4-2; size: -; J: TRBJ2-7
DNA: TGTGCCAGCAGTCGGGCGGGGGTCGGTTACAATGAGCAGTTCTTC; CDR3: CASSRAGVGYNEQFF; D: TRBD2; V: TRBV6-5; size: -; J: TRBJ2-1
DNA: TGTGCCAGCAGTGACAGGGGGGGAACCTACGAGCAGTACTTC; CDR3: CASSDRGGTYEQYF; D: TRBD1; V: TRBV6-6; size: few; J: TRBJ2-7
DNA: TGTGCCAGCAGCCCTGGAGGATCCTACAATGAGCAGTTCTTC; CDR3: CASSPGGSYNEQFF; D: -; V: TRBV11-2; size: -; J: TRBJ2-1
DNA: TGCGCCAGCAGCTTGGACCCGGGAGTAGTAGAGACCCAGTACTTC; CDR3: CASSLDPGVVETQYF; D: -; V: TRBV5-1; size: -; J: TRBJ2-5
DNA: TGTGCCAGCAGCCCCCAGCTGGGGGGCCAAGAGACCCAGTACTTC; CDR3: CASSPQLGGQETQYF; D: -; V: TRBV9; size: -; J: TRBJ2-5
DNA: TGTGCCAGCAGCTCAGCCAGTACAGGGAAAATGAACACTGAAGCTTTCTTT; CDR3: CASSSASTGKMNTEAFF; D: -; V: TRBV5-6; size: -; J: TRBJ1-1
DNA: TGTGCCAGCAGCTTCCTCGTAAGCGGGGGGACGTACAATGAGCAGTTCTTC; CDR3: CASSFLVSGGTYNEQFF; D: TRBD2; V: TRBV11-2; size: -; J: TRBJ2-1
DNA: TGTGCCAGCAGGGGAGATATAAGGGGGAACGAGCAGTTCTTC; CDR3: CASRGDIRGNEQFF; D: -; V: TRBV2; size: -; J: TRBJ2-1
DNA: TGTGCCAGCAGCCTCGGACTAGCCTACGAGCAGTACTTC; CDR3: CASSLGLAYEQYF; D: TRBD2; V: TRBV6-5; size: -; J: TRBJ2-7
DNA: TGTGCCAGCAGCGTATCAGGGACCGGGGAGCTGTTTTTT; CDR3: CASSVSGTGELFF; D: -; V: TRBV7-8; size: -; J: TRBJ2-2
DNA: TGTGCCAGCAGTTACCTTCGCGGGGGGAATGAAAAACTGTTTTTT; CDR3: CASSYLRGGNEKLFF; D: -; V: TRBV6-5; size: -; J: TRBJ1-4
DNA: TGTGCCAGCAGTCAGGGCACCGAGCAGTTCTTC; CDR3: CASSQGTEQFF; D: -; V: TRBV28; size: once; J: TRBJ2-1
DNA: TGTGCCAGCAGCGTGGGGGGGGTGCAAGAGACCCAGTACTTC; CDR3: CASSVGGVQETQYF; D: TRBD2; V: TRBV9; size: -; J: TRBJ2-5
DNA: TGTGCCAGCAGTCGGAGGGCAGGGTGGGGGAACACTGAAGCTTTCTTT; CDR3: CASSRRAGWGNTEAFF; D: -; V: TRBV2; size: -; J: TRBJ1-1
DNA: TGTGCCAGCAGCCTACGGGACAGGGGAAACGCGAACACCGGGGAGCTGTTTTTT; CDR3: CASSLRDRGNANTGELFF; D: TRBD1; V: TRBV7-8; size: -; J: TRBJ2-2
DNA: TGCGCCAGCAGCGTGACAGGGGATGGCTACACCTTC; CDR3: CASSVTGDGYTF; D: TRBD1; V: TRBV5-1; size: once; J: TRBJ1-2
DNA: TGCAGCGTTGAACCCTCCGGACAGTCGATCGACTATGGCTACACCTTC; CDR3: CSVEPSGQSIDYGYTF; D: -; V: TRBV29-1; size: -; J: TRBJ1-2
DNA: TGTGCCAGCAGCCAAGGGGTCAGGCCAAACCAAGAGACCCAGTACTTC; CDR3: CASSQGVRPNQETQYF; D: -; V: TRBV27; size: once; J: TRBJ2-5
DNA: TGTGCCACCAGCAGAGTTGGCGGGGCATCCTACGAGCAGTACTTC; CDR3: CATSRVGGASYEQYF; D: -; V: TRBV15; size: -; J: TRBJ2-7
DNA: TGCGCCAGCAGTGAGTCGCAGGGGAACAACGGCGAGCAGTACTTC; CDR3: CASSESQGNNGEQYF; D: -; V: TRBV10-1; size: -; J: TRBJ2-7
DNA: TGTGCCAGCAGCTTAGATGGCGGGGGAGGAGAGACCCAGTACTTC; CDR3: CASSLDGGGGETQYF; D: TRBD2; V: TRBV11-1; size: -; J: TRBJ2-5
DNA: TGTGCCAGCAGCACCGGGACTAGCGGGACAGATACGCAGTATTTT; CDR3: CASSTGTSGTDTQYF; D: TRBD2; V: TRBV13; size: -; J: TRBJ2-3
DNA: TGCGCCAGCAGCCTTGGAGGGGTGACTAACTATGGCTACACCTTC; CDR3: CASSLGGVTNYGYTF; D: -; V: TRBV4-1; size: -; J: TRBJ1-2
DNA: TGTGCCAGCAGCTTGGAATTCAAAGCGGGGTTGCGGGAGACCCAGTACTTC; CDR3: CASSLEFKAGLRETQYF; D: TRBD2; V: TRBV5-6; size: -; J: TRBJ2-5
DNA: TGTGCCAGCAGCCTCGGGACTAGCGGGAGCTCGGTTTACGAGCAGTACTTC; CDR3: CASSLGTSGSSVYEQYF; D: TRBD2; V: TRBV7-9; size: few; J: TRBJ2-7
DNA: TGTGCCAGTAGTATAGGGCAGAATTCCTACAATGAGCAGTTCTTC; CDR3: CASSIGQNSYNEQFF; D: -; V: TRBV19; size: -; J: TRBJ2-1
DNA: TGTGCCAGCAGCACCCAAACAGGGGGAAAACTGTTTTTT; CDR3: CASSTQTGGKLFF; D: TRBD1; V: TRBV7-7; size: few; J: TRBJ1-4
DNA: TGTGCCAGCCAGATTCCGGGACAAGAAAACACTGAAGCTTTCTTT; CDR3: CASQIPGQENTEAFF; D: -; V: TRBV6-6; size: -; J: TRBJ1-1
DNA: TGCAGCGTTCAGGGGGCCTACGAGCAGTACTTC; CDR3: CSVQGAYEQYF; D: TRBD1; V: TRBV29-1; size: -; J: TRBJ2-7
DNA: TGTGCCAGCAGTGAAGTTCGAGGGATCGGTGAGCAGTTCTTC; CDR3: CASSEVRGIGEQFF; D: -; V: TRBV2; size: -; J: TRBJ2-1
DNA: TGTGCCAGCAGCTCCGGGGACAGCCCCACAGATACGCAGTATTTT; CDR3: CASSSGDSPTDTQYF; D: TRBD1; V: TRBV5-8; size: -; J: TRBJ2-3
DNA: TGTGCCACCTTATTCTCTCCGGGGACAAGGGCCGGGGAGCTGTTTTTT; CDR3: CATLFSPGTRAGELFF; D: -; V: TRBV15; size: -; J: TRBJ2-2
DNA: TGTGCCAGCAGCTTAGACAGGGCTGCTAGAGAGCAGTACTTC; CDR3: CASSLDRAAREQYF; D: -; V: TRBV7-8; size: -; J: TRBJ2-7
DNA: TGCGCCAGCAGTGACCCGACAGGGGCTTCCACAGATACGCAGTATTTT; CDR3: CASSDPTGASTDTQYF; D: TRBD1; V: TRBV10-1; size: -; J: TRBJ2-3
DNA: TGTGCCAGCAGTGAAGAGGGGACAGCGTACGAAAAACTGTTTTTT; CDR3: CASSEEGTAYEKLFF; D: TRBD1; V: TRBV25-1; size: -; J: TRBJ1-4
DNA: TGCGCCAGCAGCCGGGTGGGGACAGGGACATCAACCGGGGAGCTGTTTTTT; CDR3: CASSRVGTGTSTGELFF; D: TRBD1; V: TRBV5-1; size: -; J: TRBJ2-2
DNA: TGTGCCTGGATAGCGGAACAAGAGACCCAGTACTTC; CDR3: CAWIAEQETQYF; D: -; V: TRBV30; size: -; J: TRBJ2-5
DNA: TGTGCCAGCAGCTTAGATGTAAGGGGGCTGAGCGGGACTGAAGCTTTCTTT; CDR3: CASSLDVRGLSGTEAFF; D: TRBD1; V: TRBV11-2; size: -; J: TRBJ1-1